The clone carrying this T cell receptor (beta chain) has only a few counts. Original analysis: Cell counts per sample came from amplifying reference gene primers. Some clones are missing from TCRdb's copy, which holds only in-frame ones; the method was immunoSEQ multiplex PCR. That table supplies the V and J calls and clone size; D and trimming were determined from the DNA. The table has some 180,000 clones, over 70% seen once. The sample comes from a study of blood T cell repertoires in COVID-19. Study-level background: Acute and convalescent COVID-19 specimens originated in the United States, Italy and Spain. The analysed material was cDNA or gDNA that came from T cells, B-cell-depleted T cells, or PBMCs.

V shed 4 bases and J 6 bases; nucleotides not matched to a gene: 12. Germline assignment: CDR1 MGHRA and CDR2 YSYEKL. The CDR3 has 17 residues. V gene TRBV4-1 combines with J gene TRBJ2-1; TRBD2 matches 10 bases. The TCR comes from a man aged 60 to 69 with acute or convalescent COVID-19. Sample: peripheral blood. CDR3 in DNA: TGCGCCAGCAGCCCGGGCCCTCTAGCGGGAGTCCGCAATGAGCAGTTCTTC. This codes for CASSPGPLAGVRNEQFF.